This is a list of T cell receptor beta chains from one sample in a study of control samples from healthy donors and cancer patients. The repertoire was sequenced with immunoSEQ multiplex PCR; TCRdb's copy has only in-frame clones and lacks some. Here the sample spans around 92,000 clones, more than 75% being singletons. The sequencing input was blood. The receptors were sampled from a man in his sixties in good health. Each CDR3 is given without its conserved first and last residue.

j_call v_call cdr3_aa
TRBJ1-2 TRBV19 ASTQSRGQSPYGYT
TRBJ2-3 TRBV20-1 SASPPRAPTDTQY
TRBJ2-7 TRBV5-4 ASSFTGAQEQY
TRBJ1-5 TRBV6-5 ASWALGSNQPQH
TRBJ1-4 TRBV28 ASSPGQISEKLF
TRBJ1-2 TRBV6-5 ASGGQGEGYGYT
TRBJ2-2 TRBV15 ATSNPGGAAGELF
TRBJ2-2 TRBV29-1 SVEGDYRTGELF
TRBJ2-5 TRBV5-4 ASSLFVETQY
TRBJ2-1 TRBV2 ASREATSPYNEQF
TRBJ1-4 TRBV5-5 ASSRQGKNEKLF
TRBJ2-7 TRBV5-6 ASSLAPNIYEQY
TRBJ2-5 TRBV2 ASSEARGLGTQY
TRBJ2-5 TRBV27 ASSLGFSYQETQY
TRBJ2-2 TRBV24-1 ATSDPGDPNTGELF
TRBJ2-2 TRBV4-1 ASSQDLTGTGELF
TRBJ2-7 TRBV5-4 ASSLFSGTYEQY
TRBJ2-1 TRBV24-1 ATMTGNEQF
TRBJ2-5 TRBV3-1/TRBV3-2 ASSQAGTSFRKTQY
TRBJ2-5 TRBV4-2 ASSPLLSRGQETQY
TRBJ2-3 TRBV30 AWSGTVSLTDTQY
TRBJ2-7 TRBV5-1 ASSPEGSSYEQY
TRBJ1-2 TRBV6-5 ASSPGQGDRYGYT
TRBJ1-6 TRBV2 ASSVQGRNSPLH
TRBJ2-3 TRBV5-4 ASSPRGSRDTQY
TRBJ2-7 TRBV10-3 AISEQQGIVYEQY
TRBJ2-1 TRBV5-1 ASSADRINEQF
TRBJ2-3 TRBV10-1 ASSERLTGVDTQY
TRBJ1-3 TRBV4-1 ASSHPRESGNTIY
TRBJ2-7 TRBV13 ASSSGPSYEQY
TRBJ1-1 TRBV7-3 ASSLTAGPGTEAF
TRBJ2-6 TRBV30 AWNWPSSGANVLT
TRBJ1-6 TRBV9 ASSPRGQAFNSPLH
TRBJ1-1 TRBV5-1 ASSLSGLSAEAF
TRBJ1-2 TRBV29-1 SVEDLRHGGYT
TRBJ2-6 TRBV21-1 ASSKGLTGPSGANVLT
TRBJ1-3 TRBV7-9 ASSLAGDRGNTIY
TRBJ1-2 TRBV27 ASSDLQSYGYT
TRBJ2-7 TRBV5-1 ASSSYDRYEQY
TRBJ1-6 TRBV6-2/TRBV6-3 ASSQALSAYNSPLH
TRBJ1-5 TRBV7-3 ASSLTSFAGGQPQH
TRBJ1-1 TRBV24-1 ATSPDGGVNTEAF
TRBJ2-2 TRBV24-1 ATRGPGGNTGELF
TRBJ2-2 TRBV2 ASRWMYTGELF
TRBJ2-5 TRBV2 ASSPTSGTQETQY
TRBJ2-5 TRBV6-2/TRBV6-3 ASSYITGTVETQY
TRBJ1-2 TRBV5-1 ASSLSGKNDGYT
TRBJ2-5 TRBV24-1 ATSDPTWGGFQETQY
TRBJ2-3 TRBV3-1/TRBV3-2 ASSPVRTMRDTQY
TRBJ2-7 TRBV29-1 SVEEGDVQY
TRBJ1-2 TRBV2 ASSSPTGSGYT
TRBJ2-1 TRBV9 ASSVVGREGNEQF
TRBJ2-1 TRBV5-1 ASSSPGLAGPREQF
TRBJ2-5 TRBV7-6 ASSSQHITRETQY